In this sample, the clone carrying this T cell receptor (beta chain) is medium-sized. Measured with immunoSEQ multiplex PCR; TCRdb has only the in-frame clones, and not every one. The sample lists some 17,000 clones, around 82% occurring once. This record belongs to a study of T cell changes during pregnancy in multiple sclerosis. This CDR3 contains 12 residues. V shed 8 bases and J shed 4 bases, with 14 bases lying between them. Looked up from germline, CDR1 is SQVTM and CDR2 is ANQGSEA. The source material was CD8+ T cells from peripheral blood mononuclear cells, sampled in the third trimester of pregnancy. V gene TRBV29-1 combines with J gene TRBJ1-1; the D gene is possibly TRBD1 (5 bases). The clonotype was recovered from a female donor in good health, enrolled as a control in a pregnancy study. The CDR3 here is CSSEGEGTEAFF. The DNA of the CDR3 is TGCAGCTCTGAAGGGGAGGGCACTGAAGCTTTCTTT. The whole variable domain, remainder taken from reference TRBV29-1 and TRBJ1-1, is SAVISQKPSRDICQRGTSLTIQCQVDSQVTMMFWYRQQPGQSLTLIATANQGSEATYESGFVIDKFPISRPNLTFSTLTVSNMSPEDSSIYLCSSEGEGTEAFFGQGTRLTVV.